These 17 T cell receptor beta chains were all obtained from the same sample, sequenced in a study of blood T cell repertoires in COVID-19. TCRdb's table, derived via immunoSEQ multiplex PCR, lists solely in-frame clones and lacks some. In the table there are some 250,000 clones, around 90% of which are singletons. Material: PBMCs or T cells enriched from blood (not recorded which). The receptor set was obtained from a human donor in a cohort exposed to, infected with or recovered from COVID-19 (not recorded which). The donor label of this sample is uncertain.

The CDR3 sequence: CASSQSIVRSVNYGYTF. The CDR3 region has the DNA TGCGCCAGCAGCCAAAGTATTGTCAGGTCTGTGAACTATGGCTACACCTTC. V is TRBV4-3 and J is TRBJ1-2, with D hard to call. V lost 2 bases, J lost 2 bases, and 18 bases lay in between. The germline V gene has CDR1 LGHNA and CDR2 YSLEER. The CDR3 covers 17 residues.

This clone was observed a single time. The V call is TRBV2, the J call TRBJ2-1, with a possible D match to TRBD2 (6 bases). CDR3 length: 15 residues. Germline CDR1 and CDR2: SNHLY and FYNNEI. Trimming pared 7 bases from V and 0 bases from J, leaving 13 bases between. Here the CDR3 reads CASKNGGSSYNEQFF. DNA for the CDR3: TGTGCCAGCAAGAACGGGGGTAGCTCCTACAATGAGCAGTTCTTC.

The chain's CDR3 is CAWSDGTGELFF. The CDR3 DNA is TGTGCCTGGAGTGACGGGACCGGGGAGCTGTTTTTT. The chain joins TRBV30 to TRBJ2-2; D ambiguous. V was pared by 1 base and J by 5 bases, with 5 bases between. Germline V gene data show CDR1 as GTSNPN and CDR2 as SVGIG (reference sequence). This CDR3 has 12 residues.

The chain joins TRBV5-1 to TRBJ2-5, with 10 bases fitting TRBD2. The trim removed 2 bases at V and 5 bases at J, leaving 6 bases unmatched. The germline gives CDR1 SGHRS, CDR2 YFSETQ. There are 15 residues in the CDR3. The DNA for the CDR3 is TGCGCCAGCAGCTTACAGCGGGGGGGTATGGAGACCCAGTACTTC. It codes for CASSLQRGGMETQYF. Based on the CDR3 plus reference TRBV5-1 and TRBJ2-5, the full variable domain is KAGVTQTPRYLIKTRGQQVTLSCSPISGHRSVSWYQQTPGQGLQFLFEYFSETQRNKGNFPGRFSGRQFSNSRSEMNVSTLELGDSALYLCASSLQRGGMETQYFGPGTRLLVL.

The rearrangement links TRBV18 to TRBJ2-5; 10 positions agree with TRBD2. CDR3 length: 13 amino acids. The germline gives CDR1 KGHSH, CDR2 LQKENI. Unmatched junction bases numbered 0, after V lost 3 bases and J lost 5 bases. The CDR3, as DNA: TGTGCCAGCTCACCGACTAGCGGGGAGACCCAGTACTTC. Its translation: CASSPTSGETQYF. Full variable domain (missing parts from reference TRBV18 and TRBJ2-5): NAGVMQNPRHLVRRRGQEARLRCSPMKGHSHVYWYRQLPEEGLKFMVYLQKENIIDESGMPKERFSAEFPKEGPSILRIQQVVRGDSAAYFCASSPTSGETQYFGPGTRLLVL.

The genes are TRBV20-1 and TRBJ2-5; possible D gene TRBD2, 6 bases. The germline V gene has CDR1 DFQATT and CDR2 SNEGSKA (reference sequence). V was pared by 3 bases and J by 0 bases, with 14 bases between. CDR3 length: 15 amino acids. The CDR3 reads CSASHRGDYQETQYF. The CDR3 nucleotides are TGCAGTGCTAGTCACCGCGGGGATTACCAAGAGACCCAGTACTTC.

The chain links TRBV6-6 to TRBJ1-2; 9 nucleotides match TRBD1. CDR3 length: 15 amino acids. Germline-derived CDR1 and CDR2 are MNHNY and SVGAGI (reference sequence). The ends lost 10 bases at V and 3 bases at J; junction bases unmatched: 12. The CDR3 DNA sequence: TGTGCCACTCCGTCTGGACAGGGGTTATACTATGGCTACACCTTC. Translated: CATPSGQGLYYGYTF.

The gene calls are TRBV5-5 and TRBJ1-4; the D gene is possibly TRBD1 (6 bases). Trimming shortened V by 2 bases and J by 7 bases, and 12 bases separated the two germline ends. CDR3 length equals 14 residues. CDR1 and CDR2 from the germline V gene are SGHKS and YYEKEE (reference sequence). In DNA, the CDR3 is TGTGCCAGCAGCTTCGCCTTAGGGGGTGAAAAACTGTTTTTT. This gives the protein CASSFALGGEKLFF. Full variable domain (remainder filled in from reference TRBV5-5 and TRBJ1-4): DAGVTQSPTHLIKTRGQQVTLRCSPISGHKSVSWYQQVLGQGPQFIFQYYEKEERGRGNFPDRFSARQFPNYSSELNVNALLLGDSALYLCASSFALGGEKLFFGSGTQLSVL.

V is TRBV9 and J is TRBJ2-5; 9 positions agree with TRBD1. This CDR3 contains 15 residues. J lost 1 base, V lost 3 bases, and 4 bases had no gene match. CDR1 and CDR2 (germline): SGDLS, YYNGEE. The CDR3 loop reads CASSEGTGLQETQYF. The CDR3 DNA sequence: TGTGCCAGCAGCGAGGGGACAGGGCTCCAAGAGACCCAGTACTTC.

The chain links TRBV7-9 to TRBJ2-5, with 8 positions matching TRBD2. The length of the CDR3 is 15 residues. CDR1 is SEHNR, CDR2 FQNEAQ, per germline (reference sequence). V dropped 4 bases and J dropped 4; count of bases not matched to a gene: 8. CDR3 DNA sequence: TGTGCCAGCAGCTCCTATCAAGCGGGGGCAGAGACCCAGTACTTC. This codes for CASSSYQAGAETQYF.

The J gene is TRBJ1-2, the V gene TRBV19; TRBD1 agrees at 7 bases. The CDR3 is 12 residues long. Germline V gene data show CDR1 as LNHDA and CDR2 as SQIVND (reference sequence). The CDR3 DNA follows: TGTGTAGTAGGGGGCCCTAACTATGGCTACACCTTC. Amino acids: CVVGGPNYGYTF.

V and J are TRBV5-1 and TRBJ1-6, with D possibly TRBD1 on 6 matching bases. This CDR3 spans 13 amino acids. The V gene's germline CDR1 is SGHRS and CDR2 YFSETQ. Trimming pared 6 bases from V and 10 bases from J, leaving 14 bases between. Here the CDR3 reads CASTAGEQSPLHF. CDR3 DNA sequence: TGCGCCAGCACTGCAGGGGAGCAATCACCCCTCCACTTT.

The V and J genes are TRBV6-5 and TRBJ2-7; 8 positions agree with TRBD2. The CDR3 covers 14 residues. Germline V gene lookup returns CDR1 MNHEY and CDR2 SVGAGI. Trimming removed 6 bases from V and 2 bases from J; junction bases left unmatched: 6. CDR3 coding DNA: TGTGCCAGCAGCTCCGGGACTAGAGCCTACGAGCAGTACTTC. Its protein is CASSSGTRAYEQYF.

This clone was seen only once. V usage is TRBV7-9 and J usage is TRBJ1-5; 10 bases are shared with TRBD1. The V gene's germline CDR1 is SEHNR and CDR2 FQNEAQ (reference sequence). This CDR3 spans 18 amino acids. The V segment lost 5 bases and the J segment 4 bases; nucleotides outside the gene matches: 14. CDR3 region: CASSTSGTGALRNQPQHF. For the CDR3, the DNA is TGTGCCAGCAGCACCTCGGGGACAGGGGCTTTACGGAATCAGCCCCAGCATTTT.

The chain links TRBV6-1 to TRBJ2-7; D might be TRBD1 (5 bases). Looked up from germline, CDR1 is MNHNS and CDR2 is SASEGT. The CDR3 sequence is 14 residues long. V gave up 1 base and J gave up 2 bases, with 9 bases separating them. CDR3 bases: TGTGCCAGCAGTGAAGGCAGGGTTCCCTACGAGCAGTACTTC. It is translated as CASSEGRVPYEQYF.

V usage is TRBV7-9 and J usage is TRBJ1-5; D is perhaps TRBD1 (5 bases). The V and J ends lost 4 bases and 0 bases respectively, with 19 bases between them. The CDR3 is made up of 18 amino acids. The germline V gene has CDR1 SEHNR and CDR2 FQNEAQ (reference sequence). The CDR3 DNA follows: TGTGCCAGCAGCTCCTCGGGGGGAGACAGTGATAGCAATCAGCCCCAGCATTTT. Its protein product is CASSSSGGDSDSNQPQHF.

The J gene is TRBJ2-1, the V gene TRBV5-6; TRBD1 matches at 9 bases. This CDR3 is 17 amino acids long. V trimming: 7 bases; J trimming: 1 base; junction bases outside the gene matches: 12. Per germline, CDR1 SGHDT and CDR2 YYEEEE. CDR3 protein: CASARMGQGLSYNEQFF. As DNA, the CDR3 is TGTGCCAGCGCCCGGATGGGACAGGGTCTTTCCTACAATGAGCAGTTCTTC.